This T cell receptor (beta chain) originates from a study of T cell responses to AZD1222 COVID-19 vaccine. Overall study results and limits: Spike as a whole was targeted by vaccine-associated CD4 TCRs, dominant at 160-218 and 743-854. A mostly white British donor set with more females was recruited, and clonal diversity was possibly underestimated.

About this clone itself: Antigen: not known.

Sequenced by immunoSEQ multiplex PCR; TCRdb stores in-frame clones only, minus some. Of 150,000 to 200,000 clones listed, 85% to 90% were seen once; the top ten hold more than 5.5%. With 0 bases removed from V and 4 bases from J, the gap between germline ends came to 9 bases. The CDR3 loop spans 14 amino acids. Per the germline V gene, CDR1 is LGHNA and CDR2 is YSLEER. This chain joins TRBV4-3 and TRBJ1-2; D gene ambiguous. This receptor was taken from an adult in good health. The sample here was peripheral blood, taken on day 0 of AZD1222 vaccination. The CDR3 nucleotides read TGCGCCAGCAGCCAAGAAGGAGGAAGCTATGGCTACACCTTC. It yields the protein CASSQEGGSYGYTF.